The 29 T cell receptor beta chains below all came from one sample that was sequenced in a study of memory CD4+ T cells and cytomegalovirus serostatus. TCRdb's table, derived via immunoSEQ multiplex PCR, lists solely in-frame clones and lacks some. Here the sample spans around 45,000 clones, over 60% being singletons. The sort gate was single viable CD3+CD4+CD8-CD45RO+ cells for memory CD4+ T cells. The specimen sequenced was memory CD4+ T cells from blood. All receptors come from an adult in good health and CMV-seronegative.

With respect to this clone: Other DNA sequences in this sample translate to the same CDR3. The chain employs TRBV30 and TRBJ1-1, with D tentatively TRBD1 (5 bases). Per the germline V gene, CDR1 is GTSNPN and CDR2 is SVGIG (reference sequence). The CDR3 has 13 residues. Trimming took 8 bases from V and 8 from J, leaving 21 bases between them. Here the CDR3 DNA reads TGTGCCCGACTGACACCCGGGGGGACCGAAGCTTTCTTT. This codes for CARLTPGGTEAFF. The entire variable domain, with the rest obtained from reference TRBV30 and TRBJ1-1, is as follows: SQTIHQWPATLVQPVGSPLSLECTVEGTSNPNLYWYRQAAGRGLQLLFYSVGIGQISSEVPQNLSASRPQDRQFILSSKKLLLSDSGFYLCARLTPGGTEAFFGQGTRLTVV.

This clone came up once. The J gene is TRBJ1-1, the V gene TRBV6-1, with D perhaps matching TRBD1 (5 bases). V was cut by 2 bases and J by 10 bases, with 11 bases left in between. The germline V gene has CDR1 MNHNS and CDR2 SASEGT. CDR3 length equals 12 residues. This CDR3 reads CASSEFGAVAFF. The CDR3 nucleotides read TGTGCCAGCAGTGAATTTGGGGCCGTAGCTTTCTTT.

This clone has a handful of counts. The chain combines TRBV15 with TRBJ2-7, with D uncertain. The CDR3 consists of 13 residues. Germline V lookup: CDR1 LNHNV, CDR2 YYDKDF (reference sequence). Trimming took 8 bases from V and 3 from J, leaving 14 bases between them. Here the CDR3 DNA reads TGTGCCACCGCCCTCGGAGTGGACTACGAGCAGTACTTC. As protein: CATALGVDYEQYF. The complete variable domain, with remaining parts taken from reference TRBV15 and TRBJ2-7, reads DAMVIQNPRYQVTQFGKPVTLSCSQTLNHNVMYWYQQKSSQAPKLLFHYYDKDFNNEADTPDNFQSRRPNTSFCFLDIRSPGLGDTAMYLCATALGVDYEQYFGPGTRLTVT.

The CDR3 sequence: CAISARTSGDNEQFF. The CDR3 DNA is TGTGCCATCAGTGCAAGGACTAGCGGAGACAATGAGCAGTTCTTC. J is TRBJ2-1 and V is TRBV10-3; 10 bases align to TRBD2. CDR1 and CDR2 from the germline V gene are ENHRY and SYGVKD. The CDR3 is 15 residues long. After removal of 4 bases from V and 5 bases from J, the junction contained 5 bases not matched to a gene.

Here the CDR3 DNA reads TGTGCCTGGAGTTTTCTTATCTCTGGAAACACCATATATTTT. The encoded protein is CAWSFLISGNTIYF. V is TRBV30 and J is TRBJ1-3; D not certain. V was shortened by 2 bases and J by 0 bases, with 8 bases between the two germline ends. Germline loops: CDR1 GTSNPN, CDR2 SVGIG (reference sequence). The CDR3 has 14 residues.

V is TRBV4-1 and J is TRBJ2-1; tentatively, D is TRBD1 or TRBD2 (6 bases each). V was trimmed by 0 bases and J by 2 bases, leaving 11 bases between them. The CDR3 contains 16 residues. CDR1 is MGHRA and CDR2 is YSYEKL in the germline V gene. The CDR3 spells CASSQDRGGTYNEQFF. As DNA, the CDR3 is TGCGCCAGCAGCCAAGATCGAGGGGGGACCTACAATGAGCAGTTCTTC.

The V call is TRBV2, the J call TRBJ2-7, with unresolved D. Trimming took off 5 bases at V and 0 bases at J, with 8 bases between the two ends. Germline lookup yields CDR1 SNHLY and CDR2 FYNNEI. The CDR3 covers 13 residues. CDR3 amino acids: CASSLESSYEQYF. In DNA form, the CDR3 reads TGTGCCAGCAGTTTAGAGAGCTCCTACGAGCAGTACTTC. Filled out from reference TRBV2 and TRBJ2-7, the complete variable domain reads EPEVTQTPSHQVTQMGQEVILRCVPISNHLYFYWYRQILGQKVEFLVSFYNNEISEKSEIFDDQFSVERPDGSNFTLKIRSTKLEDSAMYFCASSLESSYEQYFGPGTRLTVT.

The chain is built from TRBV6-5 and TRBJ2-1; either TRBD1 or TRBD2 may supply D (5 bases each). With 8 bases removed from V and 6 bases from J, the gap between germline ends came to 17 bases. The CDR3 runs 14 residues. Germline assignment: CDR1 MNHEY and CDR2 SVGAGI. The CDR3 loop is CASASYRFSNEQFF. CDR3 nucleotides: TGTGCCAGCGCTAGCTACAGGTTCTCCAATGAGCAGTTCTTC.

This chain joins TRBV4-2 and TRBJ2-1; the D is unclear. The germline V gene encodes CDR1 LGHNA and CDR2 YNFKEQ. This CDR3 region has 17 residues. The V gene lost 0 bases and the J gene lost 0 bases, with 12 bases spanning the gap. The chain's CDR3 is CASSQEGAKGSYNEQFF. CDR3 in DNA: TGTGCCAGCAGCCAAGAAGGCGCAAAGGGCTCCTACAATGAGCAGTTCTTC.

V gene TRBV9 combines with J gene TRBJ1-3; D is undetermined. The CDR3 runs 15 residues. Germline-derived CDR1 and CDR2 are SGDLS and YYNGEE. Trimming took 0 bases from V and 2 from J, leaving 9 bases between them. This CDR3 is CASSVEEAAGNTIYF. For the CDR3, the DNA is TGTGCCAGCAGCGTAGAGGAGGCTGCTGGAAACACCATATATTTT.

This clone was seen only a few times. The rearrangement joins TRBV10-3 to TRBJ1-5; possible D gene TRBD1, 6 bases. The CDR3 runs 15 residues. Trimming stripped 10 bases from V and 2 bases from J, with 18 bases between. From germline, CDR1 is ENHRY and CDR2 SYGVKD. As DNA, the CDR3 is TGTGCCACTAATCCACAGGGAGGGGGCAATCAGCCCCAGCATTTT. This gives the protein CATNPQGGGNQPQHF.

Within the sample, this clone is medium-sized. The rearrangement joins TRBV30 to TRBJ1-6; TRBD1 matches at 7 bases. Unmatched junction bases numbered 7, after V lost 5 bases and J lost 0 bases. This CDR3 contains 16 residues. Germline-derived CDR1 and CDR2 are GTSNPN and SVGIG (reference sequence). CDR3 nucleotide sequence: TGTGCCTGGCAAAACCGGGACAGCTCCTATAATTCACCCCTCCACTTT. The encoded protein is CAWQNRDSSYNSPLHF. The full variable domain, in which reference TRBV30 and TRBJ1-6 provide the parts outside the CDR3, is SQTIHQWPATLVQPVGSPLSLECTVEGTSNPNLYWYRQAAGRGLQLLFYSVGIGQISSEVPQNLSASRPQDRQFILSSKKLLLSDSGFYLCAWQNRDSSYNSPLHFGNGTRLTVT.

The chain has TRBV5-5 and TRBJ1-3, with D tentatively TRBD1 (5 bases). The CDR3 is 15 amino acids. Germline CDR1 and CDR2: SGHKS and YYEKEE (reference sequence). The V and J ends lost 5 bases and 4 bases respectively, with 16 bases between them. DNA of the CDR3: TGTGCCAGCAGGCTGAGCGGGGCGCAAGGAAACACCATATATTTT. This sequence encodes CASRLSGAQGNTIYF.

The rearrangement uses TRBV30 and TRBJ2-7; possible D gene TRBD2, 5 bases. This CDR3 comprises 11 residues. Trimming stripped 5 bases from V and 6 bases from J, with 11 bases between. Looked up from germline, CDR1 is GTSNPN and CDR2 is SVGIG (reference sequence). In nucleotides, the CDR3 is TGTGCCTGGCGGGAATACGGCGAGCAGTACTTC. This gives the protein CAWREYGEQYF.

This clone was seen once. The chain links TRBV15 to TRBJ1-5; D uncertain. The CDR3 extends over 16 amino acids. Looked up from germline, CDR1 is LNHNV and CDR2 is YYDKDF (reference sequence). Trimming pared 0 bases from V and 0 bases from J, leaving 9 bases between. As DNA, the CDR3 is TGTGCCACCAGCAGAGATGGGCATAATAGCAATCAGCCCCAGCATTTT. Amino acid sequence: CATSRDGHNSNQPQHF.

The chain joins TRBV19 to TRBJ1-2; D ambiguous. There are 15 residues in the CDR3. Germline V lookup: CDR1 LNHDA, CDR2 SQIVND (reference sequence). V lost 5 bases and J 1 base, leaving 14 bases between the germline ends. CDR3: CASSFRRNFNYGYTF. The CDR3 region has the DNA TGTGCCAGTAGTTTCCGACGGAACTTTAACTATGGCTACACCTTC.

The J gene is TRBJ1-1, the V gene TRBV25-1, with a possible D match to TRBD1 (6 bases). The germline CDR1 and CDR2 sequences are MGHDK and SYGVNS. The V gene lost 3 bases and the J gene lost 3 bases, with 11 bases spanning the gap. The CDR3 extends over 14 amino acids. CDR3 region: CASSDPHRDTEAFF. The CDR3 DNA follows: TGTGCCAGCAGTGATCCCCACAGGGACACTGAAGCTTTCTTT. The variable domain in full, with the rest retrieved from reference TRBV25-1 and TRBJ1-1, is EADIYQTPRYLVIGTGKKITLECSQTMGHDKMYWYQQDPGMELHLIHYSYGVNSTEKGDLSSESTVSRIRTEHFPLTLESARPSHTSQYLCASSDPHRDTEAFFGQGTRLTVV.

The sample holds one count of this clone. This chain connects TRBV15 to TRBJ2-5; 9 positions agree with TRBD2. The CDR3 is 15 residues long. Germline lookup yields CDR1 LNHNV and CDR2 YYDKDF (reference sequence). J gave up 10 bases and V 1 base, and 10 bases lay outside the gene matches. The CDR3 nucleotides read TGTGCCACCAGCAGAGCCAGCGGGGGGATGACTTACCAGTACTTC. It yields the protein CATSRASGGMTYQYF.

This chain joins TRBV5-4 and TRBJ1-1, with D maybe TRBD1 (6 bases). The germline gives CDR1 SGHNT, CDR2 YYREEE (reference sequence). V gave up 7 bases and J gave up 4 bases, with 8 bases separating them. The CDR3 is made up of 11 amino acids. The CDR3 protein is CASGGRTEAFF. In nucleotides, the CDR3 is TGTGCCAGCGGGGGCCGCACTGAAGCTTTCTTT.

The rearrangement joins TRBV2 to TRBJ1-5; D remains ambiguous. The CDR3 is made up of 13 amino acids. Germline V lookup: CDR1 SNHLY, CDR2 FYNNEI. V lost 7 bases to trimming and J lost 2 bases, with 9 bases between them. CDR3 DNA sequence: TGTGCCAGCATTCCAGAGGGCAATCAGCCCCAGCATTTT. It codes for CASIPEGNQPQHF.

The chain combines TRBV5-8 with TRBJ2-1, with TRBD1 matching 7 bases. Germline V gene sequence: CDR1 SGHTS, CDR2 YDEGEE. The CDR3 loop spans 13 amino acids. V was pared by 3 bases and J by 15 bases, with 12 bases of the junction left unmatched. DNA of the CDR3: TGTGCCAGCAGCTCTGGGACAGATAGGGGGAGGTTCTTC. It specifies CASSSGTDRGRFF.

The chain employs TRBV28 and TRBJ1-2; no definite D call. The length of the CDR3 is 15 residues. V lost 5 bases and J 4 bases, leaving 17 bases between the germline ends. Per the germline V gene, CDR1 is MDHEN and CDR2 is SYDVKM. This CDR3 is CASSPVIESLYGYTF. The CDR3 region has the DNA TGTGCCAGCAGTCCCGTAATCGAATCTCTCTATGGCTACACCTTC.

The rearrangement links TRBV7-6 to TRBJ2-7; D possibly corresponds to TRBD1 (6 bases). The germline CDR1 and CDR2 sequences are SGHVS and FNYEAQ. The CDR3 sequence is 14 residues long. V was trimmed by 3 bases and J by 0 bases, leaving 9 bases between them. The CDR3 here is CASSFSDSSYEQYF. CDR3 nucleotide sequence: TGTGCCAGCAGCTTTTCGGACAGCTCCTACGAGCAGTACTTC.

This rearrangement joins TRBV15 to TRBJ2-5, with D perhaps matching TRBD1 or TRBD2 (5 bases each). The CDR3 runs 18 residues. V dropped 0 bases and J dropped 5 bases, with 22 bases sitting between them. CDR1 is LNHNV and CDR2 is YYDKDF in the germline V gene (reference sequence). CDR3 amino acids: CATSRDEPGLGSYETQYF. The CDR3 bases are TGTGCCACCAGCAGAGATGAACCGGGGCTTGGTTCATACGAGACCCAGTACTTC.

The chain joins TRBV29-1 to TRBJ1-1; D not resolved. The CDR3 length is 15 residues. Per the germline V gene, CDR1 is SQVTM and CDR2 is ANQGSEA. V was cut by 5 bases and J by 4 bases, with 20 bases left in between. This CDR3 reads CSVKPGWGMGTEAFF. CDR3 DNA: TGCAGCGTTAAACCCGGATGGGGTATGGGCACTGAAGCTTTCTTT. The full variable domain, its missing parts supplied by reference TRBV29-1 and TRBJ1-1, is SAVISQKPSRDICQRGTSLTIQCQVDSQVTMMFWYRQQPGQSLTLIATANQGSEATYESGFVIDKFPISRPNLTFSTLTVSNMSPEDSSIYLCSVKPGWGMGTEAFFGQGTRLTVV.

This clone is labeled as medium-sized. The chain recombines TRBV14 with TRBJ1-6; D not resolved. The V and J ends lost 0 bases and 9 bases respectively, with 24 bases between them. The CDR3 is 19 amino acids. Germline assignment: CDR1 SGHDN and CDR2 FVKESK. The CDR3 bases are TGTGCCAGCAGCCAAGATGACATGCTTCTAGCCCCCACGATTTCACCCCTCCACTTT. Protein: CASSQDDMLLAPTISPLHF.

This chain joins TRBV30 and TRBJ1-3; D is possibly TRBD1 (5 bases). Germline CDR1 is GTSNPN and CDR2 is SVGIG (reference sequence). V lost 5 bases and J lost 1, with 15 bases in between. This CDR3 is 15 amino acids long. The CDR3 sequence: CAWDRQSISGNTIYF. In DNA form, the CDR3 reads TGTGCCTGGGACCGACAGAGTATTTCTGGAAACACCATATATTTT.

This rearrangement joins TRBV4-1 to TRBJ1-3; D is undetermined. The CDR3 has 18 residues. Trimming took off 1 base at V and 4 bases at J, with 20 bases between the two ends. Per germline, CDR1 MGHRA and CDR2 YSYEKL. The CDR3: CASSQVDMGLTGGNTIYF. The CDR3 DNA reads TGCGCCAGCAGCCAAGTTGATATGGGGTTAACTGGCGGAAACACCATATATTTT.

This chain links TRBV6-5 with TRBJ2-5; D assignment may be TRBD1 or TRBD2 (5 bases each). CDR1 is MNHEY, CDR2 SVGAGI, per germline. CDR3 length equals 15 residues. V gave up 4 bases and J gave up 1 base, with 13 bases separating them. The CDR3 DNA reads TGTGCCAGCAGTTCTCCCCGAGGGGCCCAAGAGACCCAGTACTTC. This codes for CASSSPRGAQETQYF.